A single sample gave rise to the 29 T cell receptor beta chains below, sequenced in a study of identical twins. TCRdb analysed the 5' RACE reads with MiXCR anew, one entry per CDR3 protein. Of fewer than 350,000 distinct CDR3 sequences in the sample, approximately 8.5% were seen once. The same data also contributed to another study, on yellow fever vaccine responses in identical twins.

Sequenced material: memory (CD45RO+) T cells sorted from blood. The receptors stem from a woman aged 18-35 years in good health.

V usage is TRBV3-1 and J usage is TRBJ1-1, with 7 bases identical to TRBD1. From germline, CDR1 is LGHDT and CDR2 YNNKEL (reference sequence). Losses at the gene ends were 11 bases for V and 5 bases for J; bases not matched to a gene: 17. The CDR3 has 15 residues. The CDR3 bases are TGTGCCTCCTGCCCAAACGGACAACAGGGGACTGAAGCTTTCTTT. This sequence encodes CASCPNGQQGTEAFF.

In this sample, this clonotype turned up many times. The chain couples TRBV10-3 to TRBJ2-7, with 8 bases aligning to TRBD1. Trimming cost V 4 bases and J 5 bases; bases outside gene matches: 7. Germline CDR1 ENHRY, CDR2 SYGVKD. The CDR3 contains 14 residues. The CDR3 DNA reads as TGTGCCATCAGTGGCGGGACAGGTAAAGACGAGCAGTACGTC. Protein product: CAISGGTGKDEQYV.

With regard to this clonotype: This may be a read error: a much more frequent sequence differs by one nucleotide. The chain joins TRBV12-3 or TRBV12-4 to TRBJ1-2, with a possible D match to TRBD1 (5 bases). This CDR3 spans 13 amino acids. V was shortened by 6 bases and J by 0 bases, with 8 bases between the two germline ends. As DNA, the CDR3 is TGTGCCAGCAGGCAAGGGGCTAACTATGGCTACACCTTC. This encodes CASRQGANYGYTF.

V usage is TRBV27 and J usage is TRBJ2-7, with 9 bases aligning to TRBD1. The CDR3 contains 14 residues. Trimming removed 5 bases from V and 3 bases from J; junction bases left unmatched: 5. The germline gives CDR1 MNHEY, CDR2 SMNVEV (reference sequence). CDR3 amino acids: CASSPGTGNYEQYV. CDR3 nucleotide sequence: TGTGCCAGCAGTCCCGGGACAGGGAACTACGAGCAGTACGTC.

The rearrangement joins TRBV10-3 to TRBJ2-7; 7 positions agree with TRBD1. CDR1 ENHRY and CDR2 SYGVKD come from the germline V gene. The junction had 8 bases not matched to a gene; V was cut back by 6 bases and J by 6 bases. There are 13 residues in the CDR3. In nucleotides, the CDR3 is TGTGCCATCAGAGGGACAGTAACTACCGAGCAGTACGTC. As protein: CAIRGTVTTEQYV.

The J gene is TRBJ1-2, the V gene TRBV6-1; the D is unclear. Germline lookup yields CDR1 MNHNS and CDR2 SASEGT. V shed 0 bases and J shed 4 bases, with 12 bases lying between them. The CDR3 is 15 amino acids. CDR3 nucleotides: TGTGCCAGCAGTGAAGCTACGGACCGACCCTATGGCTACACCTTC. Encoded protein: CASSEATDRPYGYTF.

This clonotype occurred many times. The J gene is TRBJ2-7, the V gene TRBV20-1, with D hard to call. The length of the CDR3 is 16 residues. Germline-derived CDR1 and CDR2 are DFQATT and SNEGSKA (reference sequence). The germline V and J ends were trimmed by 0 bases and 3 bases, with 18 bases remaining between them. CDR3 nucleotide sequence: TGCAGTGCTAGAGACCGTGGGGTCCGACATAACTACGAGCAGTACTTC. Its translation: CSARDRGVRHNYEQYF.

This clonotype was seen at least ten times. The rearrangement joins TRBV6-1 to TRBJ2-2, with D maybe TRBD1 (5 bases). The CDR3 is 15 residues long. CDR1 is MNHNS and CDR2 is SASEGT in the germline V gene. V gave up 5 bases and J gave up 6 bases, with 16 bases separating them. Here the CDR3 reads CASSPTGDGAGELFF. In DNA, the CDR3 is TGTGCCAGCAGTCCCACAGGCGATGGAGCCGGGGAGCTGTTTTTT.

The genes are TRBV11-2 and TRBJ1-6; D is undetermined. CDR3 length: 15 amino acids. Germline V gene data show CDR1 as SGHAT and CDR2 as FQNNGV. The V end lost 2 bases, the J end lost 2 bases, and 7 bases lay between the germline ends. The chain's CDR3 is CASSLTETYNSPLHF. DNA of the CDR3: TGTGCCAGCAGCTTAACAGAAACCTATAATTCACCCCTCCACTTT. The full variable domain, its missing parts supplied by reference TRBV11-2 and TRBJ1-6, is EAGVAQSPRYKIIEKRQSVAFWCNPISGHATLYWYQQILGQGPKLLIQFQNNGVVDDSQLPKDRFSAERLKGVDSTLKIQPAKLEDSAVYLCASSLTETYNSPLHFGNGTRLTVT.

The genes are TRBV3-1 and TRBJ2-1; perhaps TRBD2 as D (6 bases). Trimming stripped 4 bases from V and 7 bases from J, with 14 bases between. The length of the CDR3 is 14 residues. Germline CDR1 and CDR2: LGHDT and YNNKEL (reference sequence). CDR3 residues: CASSRGVQRNEQFF. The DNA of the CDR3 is TGTGCCAGCAGCCGGGGGGTCCAGAGGAATGAGCAGTTCTTC.

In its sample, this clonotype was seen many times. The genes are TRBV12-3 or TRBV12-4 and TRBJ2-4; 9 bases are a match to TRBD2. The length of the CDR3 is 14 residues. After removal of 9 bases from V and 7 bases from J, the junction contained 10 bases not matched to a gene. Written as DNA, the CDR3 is TGTGCCAGTCGAGGCCAGGGACTAGCTAACATTCAGTACTTC. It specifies CASRGQGLANIQYF.

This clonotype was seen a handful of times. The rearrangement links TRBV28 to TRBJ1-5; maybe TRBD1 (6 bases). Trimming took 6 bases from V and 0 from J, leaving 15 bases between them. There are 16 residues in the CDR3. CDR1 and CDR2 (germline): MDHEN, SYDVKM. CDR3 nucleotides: TGTGCCAGCAGCTCCGGGACAAGGAATAGCAATCAGCCCCAGCATTTT. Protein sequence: CASSSGTRNSNQPQHF. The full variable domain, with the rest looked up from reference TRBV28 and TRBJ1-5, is DVKVTQSSRYLVKRTGEKVFLECVQDMDHENMFWYRQDPGLGLRLIYFSYDVKMKEKGDIPEGYSVSREKKERFSLILESASTNQTSMYLCASSSGTRNSNQPQHFGDGTRLSIL.

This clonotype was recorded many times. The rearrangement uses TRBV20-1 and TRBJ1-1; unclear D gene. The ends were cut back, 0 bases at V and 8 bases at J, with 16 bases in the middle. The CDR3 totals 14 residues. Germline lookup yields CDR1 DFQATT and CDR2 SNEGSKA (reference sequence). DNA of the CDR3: TGCAGTGCTAGAGAAGCGGGGAAGGGTCCCGAAGCTTTCTTT. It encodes CSAREAGKGPEAFF.

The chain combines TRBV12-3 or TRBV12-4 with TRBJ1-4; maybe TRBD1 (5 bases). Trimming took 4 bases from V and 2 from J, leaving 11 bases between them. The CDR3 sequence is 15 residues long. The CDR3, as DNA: TGTGCCAGCAGTTCGACGGGACGGACTAATGAAAAACTGTTTTTT. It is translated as CASSSTGRTNEKLFF.

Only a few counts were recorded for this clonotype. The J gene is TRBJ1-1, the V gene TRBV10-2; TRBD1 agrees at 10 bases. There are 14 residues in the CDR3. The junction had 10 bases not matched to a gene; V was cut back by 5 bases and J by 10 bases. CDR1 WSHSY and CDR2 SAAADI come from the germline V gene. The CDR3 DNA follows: TGCGCCAGCAGTTCGGGACAGGGGCCGGGGAGAGCTTTCTTT. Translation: CASSSGQGPGRAFF.

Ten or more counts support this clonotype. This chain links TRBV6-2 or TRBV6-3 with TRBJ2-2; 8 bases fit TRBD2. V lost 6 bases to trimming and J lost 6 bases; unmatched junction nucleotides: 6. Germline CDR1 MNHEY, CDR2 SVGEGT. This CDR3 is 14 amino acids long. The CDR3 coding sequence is TGTGCCAGCAGCCCTGGACTAGCCTCCGGGGAGCTGTTTTTT. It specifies CASSPGLASGELFF.

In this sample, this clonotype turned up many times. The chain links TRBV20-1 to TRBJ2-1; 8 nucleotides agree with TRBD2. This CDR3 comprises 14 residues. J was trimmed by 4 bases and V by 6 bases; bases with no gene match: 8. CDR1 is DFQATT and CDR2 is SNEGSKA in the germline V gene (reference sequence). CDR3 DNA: TGCAGTGCCCGGGGGGGGGTCCCTTACAATGAGCAGTTCTTC. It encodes CSARGGVPYNEQFF.

CDR3 protein: CASSSTGGETGELFF. CDR3 coding DNA: TGTGCCAGCAGCTCCACAGGGGGCGAGACCGGGGAGCTGTTTTTT. V gene TRBV7-3 combines with J gene TRBJ2-2, with TRBD1 identical over 9 bases. The ends lost 4 bases at V and 5 bases at J; junction bases unmatched: 5. The CDR3 consists of 15 residues. CDR1 and CDR2 (germline): SGHTA, FQGTGA.

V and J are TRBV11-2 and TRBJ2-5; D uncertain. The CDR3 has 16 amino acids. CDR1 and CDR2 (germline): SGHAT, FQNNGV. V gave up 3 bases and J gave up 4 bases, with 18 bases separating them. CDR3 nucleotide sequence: TGTGCCAGCAGCTTGGGTCCTAGAGTGTTGGGAGAGACCCAGTACTTC. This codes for CASSLGPRVLGETQYF.

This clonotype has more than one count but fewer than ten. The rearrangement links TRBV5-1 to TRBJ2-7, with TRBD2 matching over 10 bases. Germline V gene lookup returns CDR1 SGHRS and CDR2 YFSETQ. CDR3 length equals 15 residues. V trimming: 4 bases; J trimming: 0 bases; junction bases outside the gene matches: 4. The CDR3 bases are TGCGCCAGCAGCCTAGCGGGAGAGGGCTCCTACGAGCAGTACTTC. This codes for CASSLAGEGSYEQYF.

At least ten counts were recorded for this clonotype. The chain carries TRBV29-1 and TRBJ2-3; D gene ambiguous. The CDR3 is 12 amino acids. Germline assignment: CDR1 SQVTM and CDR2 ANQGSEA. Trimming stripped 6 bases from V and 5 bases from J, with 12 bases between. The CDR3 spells CSVTPLGDTQYF. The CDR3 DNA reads TGCAGCGTGACACCCTTGGGAGATACGCAGTATTTT.

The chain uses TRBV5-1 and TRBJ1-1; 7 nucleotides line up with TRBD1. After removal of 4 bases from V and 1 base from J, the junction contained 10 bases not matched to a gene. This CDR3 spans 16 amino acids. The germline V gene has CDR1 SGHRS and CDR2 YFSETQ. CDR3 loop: CASSPGFGDRNTEAFF. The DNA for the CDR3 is TGCGCCAGCAGCCCCGGTTTCGGGGACAGGAACACTGAAGCTTTCTTT.

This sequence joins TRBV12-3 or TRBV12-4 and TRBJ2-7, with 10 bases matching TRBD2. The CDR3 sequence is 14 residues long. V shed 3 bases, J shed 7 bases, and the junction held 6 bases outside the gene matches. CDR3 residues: CASSLVAGGSEQYF. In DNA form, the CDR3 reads TGTGCCAGCAGTTTGGTAGCGGGAGGTAGTGAGCAGTACTTC.

The CDR3 loop reads CAIKREGNTGELFF. CDR3 bases: TGTGCCATTAAGCGGGAGGGGAACACCGGGGAGCTGTTTTTT. The chain joins TRBV10-3 to TRBJ2-2; 10 nucleotides line up with TRBD2. The V segment lost 9 bases and the J segment 1 base; nucleotides outside the gene matches: 2. CDR1 is ENHRY, CDR2 SYGVKD, per germline. The CDR3 has 14 amino acids.

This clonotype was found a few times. The CDR3 nucleotides are TGTGCCAGCAGCTTGAGACAGAACAATCAGCCCCAGCATTTT. Encoded protein: CASSLRQNNQPQHF. J is TRBJ1-5 and V is TRBV7-6; D may be TRBD1 (5 bases). V was shortened by 3 bases and J by 3 bases, with 9 bases between the two germline ends. This CDR3 comprises 14 residues. Per germline, CDR1 SGHVS and CDR2 FNYEAQ.

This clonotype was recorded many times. For the CDR3, the DNA is TGTGCCAGCAGCGTAATGAGCGGGGGGGCTGGAGATACGCAGTATTTT. This encodes CASSVMSGGAGDTQYF. The chain couples TRBV9 to TRBJ2-3, with TRBD2 matching over 10 bases. V lost 1 base to trimming and J lost 5 bases; unmatched junction nucleotides: 7. Germline loops: CDR1 SGDLS, CDR2 YYNGEE. The CDR3 length is 16 residues.

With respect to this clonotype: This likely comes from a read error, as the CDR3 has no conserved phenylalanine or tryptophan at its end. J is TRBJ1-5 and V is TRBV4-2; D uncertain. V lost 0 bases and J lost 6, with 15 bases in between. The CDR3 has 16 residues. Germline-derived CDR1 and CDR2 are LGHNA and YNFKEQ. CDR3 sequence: CASSQDGGESAQPQHS. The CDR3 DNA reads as TGTGCCAGCAGCCAAGATGGCGGGGAGTCGGCTCAGCCCCAGCATTCT.

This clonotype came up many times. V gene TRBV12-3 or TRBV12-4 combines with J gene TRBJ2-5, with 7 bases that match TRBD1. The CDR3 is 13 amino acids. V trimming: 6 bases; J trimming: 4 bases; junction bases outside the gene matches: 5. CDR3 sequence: CASRQGKAETQYF. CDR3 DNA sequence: TGTGCCAGCAGACAGGGGAAGGCAGAGACCCAGTACTTC.

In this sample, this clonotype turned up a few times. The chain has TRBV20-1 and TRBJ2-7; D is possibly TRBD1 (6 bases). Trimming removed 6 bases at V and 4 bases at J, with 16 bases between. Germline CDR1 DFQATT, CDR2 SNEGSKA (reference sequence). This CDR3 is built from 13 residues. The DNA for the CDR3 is TGCAGTGCGGCCCCCCCCACAGGGTACGAGCAGTACGTC. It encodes CSAAPPTGYEQYV.